This entry lists 22 T cell receptor beta chains sequenced from one sample in a study of Graves' ophthalmopathy and Graves' hyperthyroidism. RNA transcripts were the template, and TCR beta CDR3 regions were amplified from them. Second-round multiplex PCR came after first-round RT-PCR with HTBI primers. TCRdb fed the multiplex PCR reads into MiXCR, producing one record per CDR3 protein. The sample lists about 57,000 distinct CDR3 sequences, approximately 45% occurring once. The sequencing sample was made of peripheral blood. These receptors all stem from an adult woman with Graves' ophthalmopathy.

This clonotype occurred many times. The V gene is TRBV20-1, the J gene TRBJ2-1; 7 bases match TRBD2. Germline V gives CDR1 DFQATT, CDR2 SNEGSKA (reference sequence). The CDR3 is 14 residues long. J was trimmed by 6 bases and V by 1 base; bases with no gene match: 6. The CDR3 is CSARGAAGFNEQFF. The CDR3 nucleotides are TGCAGTGCTAGAGGGGCAGCGGGGTTCAATGAGCAGTTCTTC.

The chain recombines TRBV7-2 with TRBJ2-7; 12 bases align to TRBD2. The V gene's germline CDR1 is SGHTA and CDR2 FQGNSA. The CDR3 totals 14 residues. V lost 4 bases, J lost 3 bases, and 1 base stayed unmatched. The CDR3 sequence is CASSSTSGSYEQYF. The CDR3 coding sequence is TGTGCCAGCAGCTCGACTAGCGGGAGCTACGAGCAGTACTTC.

This clonotype was seen ten or more times. J is TRBJ2-1 and V is TRBV5-1; no firm D call. CDR1 is SGHRS, CDR2 YFSETQ, per germline. This CDR3 is built from 12 residues. V lost 4 bases and J lost 5, with 7 bases in between. The CDR3 nucleotides are TGCGCCAGCAGCCGCGGTAACAATGAGCAGTTCTTC. Translating gives CASSRGNNEQFF.

In the case of this clonotype: The conserved phenylalanine or tryptophan normally closing the CDR3 is absent here, so this likely arose from a read error. The chain combines TRBV9 with TRBJ2-3, with 9 bases matching TRBD2. With 4 bases clipped from V and 4 bases from J, the junction kept 7 bases outside the gene matches. Per the germline V gene, CDR1 is SGDLS and CDR2 is YYNGEE. This CDR3 has 15 residues. CDR3 DNA sequence: TGTGCCAGCAGCTACAGGACTAGCGAGTCAGATACGCAGTATTAT. Translating gives CASSYRTSESDTQYY.

The genes are TRBV14 and TRBJ2-5; 8 nucleotides agree with TRBD2. Germline assignment: CDR1 SGHDN and CDR2 FVKESK. Unmatched junction bases numbered 5, after V lost 0 bases and J lost 5 bases. The CDR3 is made up of 15 amino acids. This CDR3 reads CASSQDRGGGETQYF. For the CDR3, the DNA is TGTGCCAGCAGCCAAGATCGCGGCGGGGGGGAGACCCAGTACTTC.

This clonotype has only a few counts. This chain links TRBV9 with TRBJ2-5; TRBD1 or TRBD2 may be the D gene (6 bases each). Trimming pared 3 bases from V and 9 bases from J, leaving 18 bases between. The CDR3 consists of 14 residues. Germline CDR1 reads SGDLS; CDR2 reads YYNGEE. DNA for the CDR3: TGTGCCAGCAGCGGGCCGGAGGGGGATCAGCCCCAGTACTTC. It codes for CASSGPEGDQPQYF. The whole variable domain, remainder taken from reference TRBV9 and TRBJ2-5, is DSGVTQTPKHLITATGQRVTLRCSPRSGDLSVYWYQQSLDQGLQFLIQYYNGEERAKGNILERFSAQQFPDLHSELNLSSLELGDSALYFCASSGPEGDQPQYFGPGTRLLVL.

In regard to this clonotype: The CDR3 does not close with the conserved phenylalanine or tryptophan, likely indicating a read error. Because the CDR3's place on the DNA is in doubt, the DNA is left out and the CDR3 is given as listed by TCRdb. This chain links TRBV19 with TRBJ2-5. The CDR3 is 9 amino acids long, termini counted. Germline V gene lookup returns CDR1 LNHDA and CDR2 SQIVND (reference sequence). CDR3 in amino acids: CASTVGQDS.

This clonotype was seen at least ten times. The chain recombines TRBV6-4 with TRBJ2-1; 13 positions match TRBD2. After removal of 4 bases from V and 6 bases from J, the junction contained 3 bases not matched to a gene. This CDR3 region has 15 residues. Germline loops: CDR1 MRHNA, CDR2 SNTAGT. CDR3: CASSGTSGSCNEQFF. The CDR3 bases are TGTGCCAGCAGTGGGACTAGCGGGAGTTGCAATGAGCAGTTCTTC.

This clonotype was detected once. A read error may be the cause here, since a much bigger clone is one base away. The chain joins TRBV28 to TRBJ2-6; 7 bases are a match to TRBD1. Per germline, CDR1 MDHEN and CDR2 SYDVKM. The length of the CDR3 is 15 residues. CDR3 sequence: CASSLGTAGANVPTF. The CDR3, as DNA: TGTGCCAGCAGTTTAGGGACAGCCGGGGCCAACGTCCCGACTTTC.

The sample holds one count of this clonotype. The J gene is TRBJ2-3, the V gene TRBV20-1, with 8 bases fitting TRBD2. The germline CDR1 and CDR2 sequences are DFQATT and SNEGSKA (reference sequence). V lost 3 bases to trimming and J lost 3 bases; unmatched junction nucleotides: 5. The CDR3 length is 14 residues. CDR3 residues: CSASPGGWTDTQYF. In nucleotides, the CDR3 is TGCAGTGCTAGCCCGGGGGGGTGGACAGATACGCAGTATTTT.

The V call is TRBV7-2, the J call TRBJ2-1; D is undetermined. Germline-derived CDR1 and CDR2 are SGHTA and FQGNSA. The CDR3 has 13 residues. The germline V and J ends were trimmed by 5 bases and 10 bases, with 15 bases remaining between them. This chain's CDR3 is CASSPTDLWEQFF. The CDR3, as DNA: TGTGCCAGCAGCCCAACAGATCTCTGGGAGCAGTTCTTC.

By share, this clonotype ranks as medium-sized. V is TRBV15 and J is TRBJ2-7; the D is unclear. The V gene lost 1 base and the J gene lost 5 bases, with 6 bases spanning the gap. The length of the CDR3 is 12 residues. Looked up from germline, CDR1 is LNHNV and CDR2 is YYDKDF (reference sequence). This chain's CDR3 is CATSRGNDEQYF. The DNA for the CDR3 is TGTGCCACCAGCAGAGGGAACGACGAGCAGTACTTC.

V is TRBV29-1 and J is TRBJ2-5, with unresolved D. This CDR3 has 13 amino acids. Per the germline V gene, CDR1 is SQVTM and CDR2 is ANQGSEA. V lost 6 bases to trimming and J lost 1 base, with 12 bases between them. The CDR3 coding sequence is TGCAGCGTCAAAACCAGGTTCCAAGAGACCCAGTACTTC. It is translated as CSVKTRFQETQYF.

This clonotype was seen many times. Here the CDR3 reads CASSYSVTGGWAGANVLTF. CDR3 coding DNA: TGTGCCAGCAGTTACTCGGTTACAGGGGGCTGGGCTGGGGCCAACGTCCTGACTTTC. The chain has TRBV6-5 and TRBJ2-6; the match to TRBD1 covers 9 bases. Germline CDR1 and CDR2: MNHEY and SVGAGI. The CDR3 loop spans 19 amino acids. V lost 0 bases to trimming and J lost 2 bases; unmatched junction nucleotides: 8.

With regard to this clonotype: The junction departs from germline at one end; a sequencing error may be responsible. The rearrangement uses TRBV20-1 and TRBJ1-4; 8 bases agree with TRBD1. CDR1 and CDR2 from the germline V gene are DFQATT and SNEGSKA (reference sequence). CDR3 length: 16 residues. DNA of the CDR3: TGCAGTGCTAGACAGACAGGGGCGGGAACTGATGAAAAGCTGTTTTTT. Its protein product is CSARQTGAGTDEKLFF.

The rearrangement uses TRBV20-1 and TRBJ2-1; the D gene is possibly TRBD2 (6 bases). This CDR3 is built from 14 residues. The V gene's germline CDR1 is DFQATT and CDR2 SNEGSKA (reference sequence). V gave up 3 bases and J gave up 4 bases, with 13 bases separating them. CDR3 sequence reads: CSARFSGTYNEQFF. In DNA form, the CDR3 reads TGCAGTGCTAGGTTTAGCGGAACTTACAATGAGCAGTTCTTC.

This clonotype was observed many times. The chain couples TRBV6-5 to TRBJ2-7; 14 nucleotides align to TRBD2. CDR1 is MNHEY, CDR2 SVGAGI, per germline. The CDR3 is 15 residues long. Trimming took 5 bases from V and 6 from J; bases not matched to a gene: 6. The CDR3 DNA reads as TGTGCCAGCAGTCGTCCCGGGACTAGCGGGAGCGAGCAGTACTTC. This codes for CASSRPGTSGSEQYF.

The chain links TRBV24-1 to TRBJ2-1; 9 bases line up with TRBD1. The length of the CDR3 is 16 residues. With 11 bases clipped from V and 5 bases from J, the junction kept 15 bases outside the gene matches. Per germline, CDR1 KGHDR and CDR2 SFDVKD. CDR3 in DNA: TGTGCCAGCTCACCCCCCGGGACAGGGCCTAACAATGAGCAGTTCTTC. Translated, it gives CASSPPGTGPNNEQFF.

The CDR3 DNA is TGTGCCAGCAACAACAATGAGCAGTTCTTC. As protein: CASNNNEQFF. The rearrangement uses TRBV10-3 and TRBJ2-1, with D unclear. The CDR3 covers 10 residues. Trimming took 10 bases from V and 5 from J, leaving 6 bases between them. The germline gives CDR1 ENHRY, CDR2 SYGVKD.

This clonotype appeared many times. In nucleotides, the CDR3 is TGTGCCAGCAGCCCTCCCGGGACAGGGCGCACCGGGGAGCTGTTTTTT. Amino acids: CASSPPGTGRTGELFF. The chain joins TRBV12-3 or TRBV12-4 to TRBJ2-2; the match to TRBD1 covers 9 bases. This CDR3 comprises 16 residues. V lost 6 bases, J lost 4 bases, and 9 bases stayed unmatched.

The sample holds many counts of this clonotype. V and J are TRBV3-1 and TRBJ2-7; D may be TRBD2 (6 bases). CDR1 and CDR2 from the germline V gene are LGHDT and YNNKEL (reference sequence). Deletions cut 1 base from V and 3 bases from J, with 13 bases between. This CDR3 comprises 15 residues. CDR3 loop: CASSQAAGLIYEQYF. CDR3 sequence (DNA): TGTGCCAGCAGCCAAGCCGCGGGGCTGATCTACGAGCAGTACTTC.

This clonotype was observed many times. V and J are TRBV7-9 and TRBJ2-1; D may correspond to TRBD1 or TRBD2 (6 bases each). Germline CDR1 and CDR2: SEHNR and FQNEAQ (reference sequence). V lost 7 bases and J lost 7, with 17 bases in between. The CDR3 spans 14 residues. The CDR3 here is CASKRGVVGNEQFF. The CDR3 coding sequence is TGTGCCAGCAAGAGGGGGGTTGTAGGGAATGAGCAGTTCTTC.